One and the same sample provided the 5 T cell receptor beta chains below, sequenced in a study of shared clonotypes between healthy human individuals. TCRdb keeps only in-frame clones here, not all; method: immunoSEQ multiplex PCR. The sample carries more than 500,000 clones, 90% to 96% recorded once. Input material: naive CD4+ T cells sorted from blood. Subset meaning: CD45RA+ positively selected. The receptors here all came from a woman younger than 45 in good health.

The chain joins TRBV5-1 to TRBJ1-5; tentative D call: TRBD1 (5 bases). Germline loops: CDR1 SGHRS, CDR2 YFSETQ. The CDR3 covers 14 residues. The V end lost 0 bases, the J end lost 4 bases, and 8 bases lay between the germline ends. The CDR3 DNA follows: TGCGCCAGCAGCTTGGAGTCAGGGAATCAGCCCCAGCATTTT. It encodes CASSLESGNQPQHF.

This chain's CDR3 is CASSGGSTEAFF. Here the CDR3 DNA reads TGTGCCAGCAGTGGCGGGAGCACTGAAGCTTTCTTT. The chain couples TRBV6-5 to TRBJ1-1; D is ambiguous. V lost 5 bases, J lost 4 bases, and 8 bases lay in between. The V gene's germline CDR1 is MNHEY and CDR2 SVGAGI. This CDR3 has 12 residues.

This chain links TRBV19 with TRBJ2-3, with 8 bases that match TRBD2. In germline, CDR1 is LNHDA, CDR2 SQIVND (reference sequence). Trimming at V came to 5 bases and at J to 6 bases, leaving 10 bases not matched to a gene. The CDR3 sequence is 15 residues long. The CDR3, as DNA: TGTGCCAGTAGTGTTGAAGCGGGAGCAATGGATACGCAGTATTTT. This codes for CASSVEAGAMDTQYF.

This clone was seen just once. The chain recombines TRBV19 with TRBJ2-7; 11 nucleotides agree with TRBD1. The V and J ends lost 5 bases and 0 bases, in that order; junction bases with no gene match: 9. CDR1 and CDR2 from the germline V gene are LNHDA and SQIVND (reference sequence). The CDR3 has 17 amino acids. The CDR3 is CASSAVSGQGGSYEQYF. The CDR3 nucleotides are TGTGCCAGTAGTGCGGTATCGGGACAGGGGGGCTCCTACGAGCAGTACTTC.

The chain carries TRBV7-8 and TRBJ1-5; 10 bases map to TRBD1. J lost 5 bases, V lost 5 bases, and 6 bases had no gene match. CDR1 SGHVS and CDR2 FQNEAQ come from the germline V gene. The CDR3 is 15 residues long. In nucleotides, the CDR3 is TGTGCCAGCAGCCAGACAGGGGGCGGTCATCAGCCCCAGCATTTT. It yields the protein CASSQTGGGHQPQHF.